This TCR beta chain was sequenced in a study of cytomegalovirus exposure and HLA in healthy donors. Study observations and caveats: As a later analysis revealed, the rate of TCR association differed by HLA locus, with DRB1 most and HLA-C fewest. Later analysis identified several of the most significant clusters that appeared linked to common viral pathogens. Segments of the TCR beta V type were, in most cases, productive about 87% or about 30% of the time in an earlier analysis.

This PCR relied on a set of 60 Vbeta primers and 13 Jbeta primers. Clones were sequenced by immunoSEQ multiplex PCR, and TCRdb holds only the in-frame ones, with some missing. The sample has roughly 150,000 clones, 80% seen once; the top ten hold less than 1.5%. As to this clone: The antigen is not known.

The sample comprised PBMCs. The sequence was obtained from a female donor in good health and CMV-seronegative.

The CDR3 bases are TGTGCCAGCAGCCAAGATCCCTCCCCTAAATACAATGAGCAGTTCTTC. This translates into CASSQDPSPKYNEQFF. The V gene is TRBV4-2, the J gene TRBJ2-1; unclear D gene. Germline CDR1 reads LGHNA; CDR2 reads YNFKEQ. Deletions cut 0 bases from V and 4 bases from J, with 13 bases between. The CDR3 extends over 16 amino acids.